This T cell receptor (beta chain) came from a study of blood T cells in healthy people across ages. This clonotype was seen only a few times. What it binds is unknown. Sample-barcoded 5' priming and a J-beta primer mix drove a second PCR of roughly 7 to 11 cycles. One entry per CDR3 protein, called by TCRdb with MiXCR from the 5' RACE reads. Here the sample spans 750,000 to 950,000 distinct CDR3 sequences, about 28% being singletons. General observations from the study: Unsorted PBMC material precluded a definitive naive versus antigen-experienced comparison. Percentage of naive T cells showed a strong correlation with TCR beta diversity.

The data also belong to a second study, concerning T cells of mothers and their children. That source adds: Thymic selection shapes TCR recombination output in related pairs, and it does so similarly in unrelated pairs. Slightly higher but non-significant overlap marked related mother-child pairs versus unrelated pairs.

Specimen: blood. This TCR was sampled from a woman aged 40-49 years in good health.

CDR3 protein: CASSPKAGGNNQPQHF. As DNA, the CDR3 is TGTGCCAGCAGCCCAAAAGCCGGGGGAAATAATCAGCCCCAGCATTTT. The rearrangement links TRBV7-9 to TRBJ1-5, with D possibly matching TRBD1 (5 bases). V was shortened by 5 bases and J by 4 bases, with 18 bases between the two germline ends. Germline assignment: CDR1 SEHNR and CDR2 FQNEAQ (reference sequence). This CDR3 has 16 residues.